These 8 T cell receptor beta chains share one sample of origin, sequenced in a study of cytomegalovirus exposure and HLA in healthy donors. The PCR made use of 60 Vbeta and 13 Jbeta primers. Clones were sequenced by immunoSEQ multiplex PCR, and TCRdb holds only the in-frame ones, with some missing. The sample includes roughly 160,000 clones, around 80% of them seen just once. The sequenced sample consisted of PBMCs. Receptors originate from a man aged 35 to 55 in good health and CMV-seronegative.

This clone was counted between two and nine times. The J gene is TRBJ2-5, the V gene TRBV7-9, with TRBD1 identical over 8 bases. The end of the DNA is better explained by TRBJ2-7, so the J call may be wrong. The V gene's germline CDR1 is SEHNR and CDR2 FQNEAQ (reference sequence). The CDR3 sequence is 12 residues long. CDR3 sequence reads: CASGQGSYEQYF. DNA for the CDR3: TGTGCCAGCGGACAGGGTTCCTACGAGCAGTACTTC.

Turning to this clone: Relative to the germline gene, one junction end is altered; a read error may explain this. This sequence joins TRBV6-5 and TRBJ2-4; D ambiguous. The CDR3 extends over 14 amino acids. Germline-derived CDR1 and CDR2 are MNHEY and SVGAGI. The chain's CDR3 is CASSPGWAKNSQYF. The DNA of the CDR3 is TGTGCCAGCAGTCCTGGTTGGGCCAAAAACAGTCAGTACTTC.

In DNA, the CDR3 is TGTGCCAGCAGCGGGGGGGGGAATACCGAGCAGTACTTC. Protein sequence: CASSGGGNTEQYF. The genes are TRBV7-9 and TRBJ2-7; TRBD2 matches at 7 bases. V gave up 5 bases and J gave up 6 bases; unmatched junction bases: 7. Germline loops: CDR1 SEHNR, CDR2 FQNEAQ (reference sequence). The CDR3 length is 13 residues.

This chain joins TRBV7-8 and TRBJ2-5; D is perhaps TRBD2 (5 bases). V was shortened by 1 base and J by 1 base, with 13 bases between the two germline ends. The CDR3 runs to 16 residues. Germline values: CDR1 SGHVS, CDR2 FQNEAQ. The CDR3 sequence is CASSLDGRVLQETQYF. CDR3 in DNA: TGTGCCAGCAGCTTAGATGGGAGAGTTCTCCAAGAGACCCAGTACTTC.

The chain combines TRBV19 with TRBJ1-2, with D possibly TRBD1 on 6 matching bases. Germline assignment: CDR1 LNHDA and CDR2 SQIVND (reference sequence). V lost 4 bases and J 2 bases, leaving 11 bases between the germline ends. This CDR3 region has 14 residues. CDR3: CASSTTGTNYGYTF. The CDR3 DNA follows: TGTGCCAGTAGTACGACAGGTACAAACTATGGCTACACCTTC.

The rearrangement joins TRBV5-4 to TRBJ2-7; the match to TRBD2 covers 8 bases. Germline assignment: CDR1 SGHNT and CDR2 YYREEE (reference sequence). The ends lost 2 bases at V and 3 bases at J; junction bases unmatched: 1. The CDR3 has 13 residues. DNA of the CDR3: TGTGCCAGCAGCTTAGCGGGAGTCTACGAGCAGTACTTC. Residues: CASSLAGVYEQYF.

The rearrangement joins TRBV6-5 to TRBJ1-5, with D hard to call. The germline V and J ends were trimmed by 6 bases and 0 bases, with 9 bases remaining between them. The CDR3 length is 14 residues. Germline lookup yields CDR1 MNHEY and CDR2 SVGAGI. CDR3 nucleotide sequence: TGTGCCAGCAGCCTCAGGAATAGCAATCAGCCCCAGCATTTT. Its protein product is CASSLRNSNQPQHF.

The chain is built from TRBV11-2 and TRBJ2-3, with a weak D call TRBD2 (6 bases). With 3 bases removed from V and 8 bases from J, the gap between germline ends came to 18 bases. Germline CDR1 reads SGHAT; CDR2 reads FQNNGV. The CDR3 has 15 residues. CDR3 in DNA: TGTGCCAGCAGCTTCTCTACGGGACTGCTTTCTACGCAGTATTTT. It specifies CASSFSTGLLSTQYF.